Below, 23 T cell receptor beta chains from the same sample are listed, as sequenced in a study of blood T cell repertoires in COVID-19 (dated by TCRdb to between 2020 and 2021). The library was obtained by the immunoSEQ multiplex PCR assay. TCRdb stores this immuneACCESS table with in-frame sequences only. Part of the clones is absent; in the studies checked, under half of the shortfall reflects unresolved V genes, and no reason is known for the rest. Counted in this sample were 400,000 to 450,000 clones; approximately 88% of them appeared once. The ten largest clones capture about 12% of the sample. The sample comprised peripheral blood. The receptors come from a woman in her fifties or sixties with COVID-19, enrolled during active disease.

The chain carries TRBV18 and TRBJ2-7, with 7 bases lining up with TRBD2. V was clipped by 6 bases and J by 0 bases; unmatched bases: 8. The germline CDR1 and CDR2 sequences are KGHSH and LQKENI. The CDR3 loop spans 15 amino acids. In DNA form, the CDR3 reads TGTGCCAGCTCCCCCAAAGGCGGGGGCTCCTACGAGCAGTACTTC. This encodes CASSPKGGGSYEQYF.

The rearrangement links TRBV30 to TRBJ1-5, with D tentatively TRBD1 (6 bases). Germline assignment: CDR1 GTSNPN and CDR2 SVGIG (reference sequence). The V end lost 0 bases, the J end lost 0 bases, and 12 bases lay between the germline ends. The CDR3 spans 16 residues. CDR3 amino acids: CAWSVGQGYSNQPQHF. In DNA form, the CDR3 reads TGTGCCTGGAGTGTAGGTCAGGGGTATAGCAATCAGCCCCAGCATTTT. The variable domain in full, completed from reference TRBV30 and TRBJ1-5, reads SQTIHQWPATLVQPVGSPLSLECTVEGTSNPNLYWYRQAAGRGLQLLFYSVGIGQISSEVPQNLSASRPQDRQFILSSKKLLLSDSGFYLCAWSVGQGYSNQPQHFGDGTRLSIL.

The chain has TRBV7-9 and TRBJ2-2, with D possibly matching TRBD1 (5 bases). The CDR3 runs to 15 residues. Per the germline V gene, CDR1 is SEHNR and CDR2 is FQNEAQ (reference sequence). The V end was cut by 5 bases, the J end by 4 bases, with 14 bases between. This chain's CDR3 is CASSLNRQITGELFF. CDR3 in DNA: TGTGCCAGCAGCCTTAATAGACAGATCACCGGGGAGCTGTTTTTT.

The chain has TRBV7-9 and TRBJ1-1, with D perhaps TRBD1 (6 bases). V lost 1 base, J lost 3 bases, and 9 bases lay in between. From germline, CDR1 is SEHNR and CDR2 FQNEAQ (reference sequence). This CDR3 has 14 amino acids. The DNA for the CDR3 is TGTGCCAGCAGCTTAGTACAGGGAGACACTGAAGCTTTCTTT. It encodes CASSLVQGDTEAFF.

As DNA, the CDR3 is TGCAGCGCCTGGGACAGCTACACCGGGGAGCTGTTTTTT. This translates into CSAWDSYTGELFF. The chain employs TRBV29-1 and TRBJ2-2; 7 nucleotides line up with TRBD1. The CDR3 covers 13 residues. Trimming took 7 bases from V and 3 from J; bases not matched to a gene: 5. Germline CDR1 is SQVTM and CDR2 is ANQGSEA.

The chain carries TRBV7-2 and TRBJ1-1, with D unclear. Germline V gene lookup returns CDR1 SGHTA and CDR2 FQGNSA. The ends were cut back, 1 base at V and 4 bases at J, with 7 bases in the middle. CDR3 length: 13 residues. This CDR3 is CASSLVQVTEAFF. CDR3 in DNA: TGTGCCAGCAGCTTAGTACAAGTCACTGAAGCTTTCTTT. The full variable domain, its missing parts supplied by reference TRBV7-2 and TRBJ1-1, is GAGVSQSPSNKVTEKGKDVELRCDPISGHTALYWYRQSLGQGLEFLIYFQGNSAPDKSGLPSDRFSAERTGGSVSTLTIQRTQQEDSAVYLCASSLVQVTEAFFGQGTRLTVV.

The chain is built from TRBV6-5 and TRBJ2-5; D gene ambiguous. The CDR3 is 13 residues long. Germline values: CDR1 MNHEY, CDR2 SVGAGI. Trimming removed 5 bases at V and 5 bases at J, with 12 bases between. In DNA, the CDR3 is TGTGCCAGCAGTACCGTAGGCAGGGAGACCCAGTACTTC. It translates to CASSTVGRETQYF.

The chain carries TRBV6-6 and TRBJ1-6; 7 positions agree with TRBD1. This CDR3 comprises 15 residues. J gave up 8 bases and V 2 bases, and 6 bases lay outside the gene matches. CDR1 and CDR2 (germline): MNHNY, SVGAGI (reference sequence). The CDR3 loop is CASSYGNRGDSPLHF. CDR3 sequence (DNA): TGTGCCAGCAGTTACGGTAACAGGGGAGATTCACCCCTCCACTTT.

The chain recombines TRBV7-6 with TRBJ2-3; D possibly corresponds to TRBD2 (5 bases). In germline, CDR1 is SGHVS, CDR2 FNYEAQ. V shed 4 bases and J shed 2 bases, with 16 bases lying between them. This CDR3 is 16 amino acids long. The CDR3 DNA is TGTGCCAGCAGCTCTGTTGCTAGCTACCCCACAGATACGCAGTATTTT. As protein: CASSSVASYPTDTQYF.

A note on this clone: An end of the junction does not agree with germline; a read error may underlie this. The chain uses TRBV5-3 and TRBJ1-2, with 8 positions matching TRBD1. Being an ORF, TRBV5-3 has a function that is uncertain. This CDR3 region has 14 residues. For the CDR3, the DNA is TGTGCCAGAAGGTCGGACAGGGAACATCCTACGGCTTACTTC. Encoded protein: CARRSDREHPTAYF.

CDR3 in DNA: TGTGCCAGCAGAGCTACACAGGGGCGCAATGAGCAGTTCTTC. Protein sequence: CASRATQGRNEQFF. J is TRBJ2-1 and V is TRBV2, with 7 bases aligning to TRBD1. V shed 6 bases and J 6 bases; nucleotides not matched to a gene: 8. The germline V gene encodes CDR1 SNHLY and CDR2 FYNNEI. This CDR3 is 14 amino acids long.

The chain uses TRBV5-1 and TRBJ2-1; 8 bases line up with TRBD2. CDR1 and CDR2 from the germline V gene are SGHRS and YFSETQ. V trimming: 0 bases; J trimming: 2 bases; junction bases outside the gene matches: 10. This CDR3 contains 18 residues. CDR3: CASSLEYPGGPPYNEQFF. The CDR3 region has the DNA TGCGCCAGCAGCTTGGAATATCCGGGGGGGCCCCCCTACAATGAGCAGTTCTTC.

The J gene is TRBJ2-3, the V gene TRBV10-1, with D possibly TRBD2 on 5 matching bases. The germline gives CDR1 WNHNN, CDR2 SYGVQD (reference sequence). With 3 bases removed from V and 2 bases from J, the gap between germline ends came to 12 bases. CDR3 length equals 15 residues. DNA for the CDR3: TGCGCCAGCAGTGAAAGCGGAGCTGACACAGATACGCAGTATTTT. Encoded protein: CASSESGADTDTQYF.

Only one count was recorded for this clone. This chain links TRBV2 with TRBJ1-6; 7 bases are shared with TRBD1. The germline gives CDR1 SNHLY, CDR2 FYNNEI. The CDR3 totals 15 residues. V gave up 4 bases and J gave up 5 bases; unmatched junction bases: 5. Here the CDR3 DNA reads TGTGCCAGCAGTGGAATGGACAGGAATAATTCACCCCTCCACTTT. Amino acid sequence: CASSGMDRNNSPLHF.

CDR3 nucleotides: TGCGCCAGCAGCTCCCATTCCCAGGGAAACTATGGCTACACCTTC. Protein: CASSSHSQGNYGYTF. This chain joins TRBV5-1 and TRBJ1-2; TRBD1 might be the D (5 bases). V dropped 3 bases and J dropped 2 bases, with 14 bases sitting between them. CDR3 length: 15 residues. Germline V gene sequence: CDR1 SGHRS, CDR2 YFSETQ.

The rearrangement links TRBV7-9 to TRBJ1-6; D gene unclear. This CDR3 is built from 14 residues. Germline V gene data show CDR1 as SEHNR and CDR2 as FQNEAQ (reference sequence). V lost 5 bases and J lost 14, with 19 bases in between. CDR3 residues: CASSSGILLPSLHF. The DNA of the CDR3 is TGTGCCAGCAGCAGCGGGATACTACTCCCCTCCCTCCACTTT.

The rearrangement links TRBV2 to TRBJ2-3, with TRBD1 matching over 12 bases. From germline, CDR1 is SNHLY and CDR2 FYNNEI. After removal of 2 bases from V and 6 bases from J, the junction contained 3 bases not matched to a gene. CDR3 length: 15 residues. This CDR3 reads CASSELGTGGDTQYF. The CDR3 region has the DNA TGTGCCAGCAGTGAATTAGGGACAGGGGGCGATACGCAGTATTTT.

The CDR3 DNA sequence: TGTGCCAGCAGTGTGGCTAGGATGAACACTGAAGCTTTCTTT. Its protein is CASSVARMNTEAFF. The chain employs TRBV2 and TRBJ1-1; D is unresolved. Germline V gives CDR1 SNHLY, CDR2 FYNNEI. This CDR3 has 14 amino acids. The V gene lost 4 bases and the J gene lost 0 bases, with 9 bases spanning the gap.

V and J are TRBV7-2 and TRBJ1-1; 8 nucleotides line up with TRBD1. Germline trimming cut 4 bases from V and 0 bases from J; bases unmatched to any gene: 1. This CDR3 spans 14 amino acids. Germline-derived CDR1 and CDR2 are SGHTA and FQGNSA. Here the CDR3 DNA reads TGTGCCAGCAGCTCGGGACAGGTGAACACTGAAGCTTTCTTT. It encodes CASSSGQVNTEAFF.

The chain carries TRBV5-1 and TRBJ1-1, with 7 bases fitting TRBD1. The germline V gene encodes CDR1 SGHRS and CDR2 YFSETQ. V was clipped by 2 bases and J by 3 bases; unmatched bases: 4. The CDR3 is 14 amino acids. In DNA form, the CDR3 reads TGCGCCAGCAGCTTCACAGGGGCCGACACTGAAGCTTTCTTT. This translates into CASSFTGADTEAFF. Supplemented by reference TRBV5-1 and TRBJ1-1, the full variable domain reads KAGVTQTPRYLIKTRGQQVTLSCSPISGHRSVSWYQQTPGQGLQFLFEYFSETQRNKGNFPGRFSGRQFSNSRSEMNVSTLELGDSALYLCASSFTGADTEAFFGQGTRLTVV.

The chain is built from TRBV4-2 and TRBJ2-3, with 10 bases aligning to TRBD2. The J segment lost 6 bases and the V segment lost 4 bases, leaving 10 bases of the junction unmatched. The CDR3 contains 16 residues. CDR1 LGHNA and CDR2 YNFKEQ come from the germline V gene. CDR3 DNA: TGTGCCAGCAGCCTAGAACTAGCGGGGCGTCGGGATACGCAGTATTTT. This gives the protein CASSLELAGRRDTQYF.

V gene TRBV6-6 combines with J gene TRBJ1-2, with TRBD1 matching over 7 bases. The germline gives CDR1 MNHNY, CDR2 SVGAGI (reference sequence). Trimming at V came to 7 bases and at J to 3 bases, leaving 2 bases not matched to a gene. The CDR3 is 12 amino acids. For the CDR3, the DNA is TGTGCCAGCACGCAGGGGGACTATGGCTACACCTTC. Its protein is CASTQGDYGYTF.

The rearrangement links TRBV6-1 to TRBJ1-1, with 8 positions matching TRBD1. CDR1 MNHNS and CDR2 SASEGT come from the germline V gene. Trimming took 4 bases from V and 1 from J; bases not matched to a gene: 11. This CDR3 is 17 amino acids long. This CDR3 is CASSGSRQGRGNTEAFF. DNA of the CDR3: TGTGCCAGCAGTGGTTCCAGACAGGGGCGGGGGAACACTGAAGCTTTCTTT.